These 16 T cell receptor beta chains share one sample of origin, sequenced in a study of blood T cell repertoires in COVID-19. Data came from immunoSEQ multiplex PCR; TCRdb stores just in-frame clones and leaves some out. The sample carries some 200,000 clones, roughly 79% recorded once. Sequenced sample: PBMCs or T cells enriched from blood (not recorded which). All receptors come from a woman aged 50 to 65 with acute COVID-19.

The V gene is TRBV28, the J gene TRBJ2-1; TRBD2 agrees at 9 bases. V shed 5 bases, J shed 0 bases, and the junction held 5 bases outside the gene matches. Germline loops: CDR1 MDHEN, CDR2 SYDVKM. The CDR3 is 16 residues long. The CDR3 reads CASSTTLAGSYNEQFF. The DNA of the CDR3 is TGTGCCAGCAGTACTACACTAGCGGGCTCCTACAATGAGCAGTTCTTC.

This clone was seen once. The CDR3 DNA sequence: TGTGCCAGCAGCGTAGGTCTCAATCAGCCCCAGCATTTT. Protein product: CASSVGLNQPQHF. The rearrangement uses TRBV9 and TRBJ1-5; D not resolved. The CDR3 totals 13 residues. V lost 0 bases and J lost 3, with 4 bases in between. Per germline, CDR1 SGDLS and CDR2 YYNGEE.

This chain uses TRBV18 with TRBJ1-1; 8 bases fit TRBD1. The CDR3 runs 15 residues. Per germline, CDR1 KGHSH and CDR2 LQKENI. V gave up 5 bases and J gave up 4 bases; unmatched junction bases: 9. CDR3 in amino acids: CASSSRQGQTTEAFF. The CDR3 DNA reads as TGTGCCAGCTCATCCAGACAGGGGCAGACCACTGAAGCTTTCTTT.

This clone has just one count. This chain joins TRBV28 and TRBJ1-4; the match to TRBD1 covers 11 bases. The CDR3 has 16 residues. Germline-derived CDR1 and CDR2 are MDHEN and SYDVKM. J was trimmed by 6 bases and V by 4 bases; bases with no gene match: 7. The chain's CDR3 is CASSSYGQGADEKLFF. Here the CDR3 DNA reads TGTGCCAGCAGTTCCTACGGACAGGGGGCGGATGAAAAACTGTTTTTT.

The rearrangement uses TRBV6-5 and TRBJ2-7, with 7 bases matching TRBD2. Germline V gene data show CDR1 as MNHEY and CDR2 as SVGAGI. V was pared by 6 bases and J by 1 base, with 3 bases of the junction left unmatched. The CDR3 runs to 13 residues. The CDR3 sequence is CASSPGGSYEQYF. In DNA, the CDR3 is TGTGCCAGCAGCCCCGGGGGGTCCTACGAGCAGTACTTC.

The genes are TRBV6-4 and TRBJ2-3; 14 bases line up with TRBD2. The germline V gene has CDR1 MRHNA and CDR2 SNTAGT. J lost 3 bases, V lost 5 bases, and 1 base had no gene match. This CDR3 is built from 15 residues. CDR3 region: CASSRTSGGTDTQYF. CDR3 coding DNA: TGTGCCAGCAGTCGGACTAGCGGGGGGACAGATACGCAGTATTTT.

This sequence joins TRBV7-9 and TRBJ1-1, with 8 bases that match TRBD1. This CDR3 comprises 15 residues. CDR1 and CDR2 from the germline V gene are SEHNR and FQNEAQ (reference sequence). Trimming cost V 1 base and J 4 bases; bases outside gene matches: 5. This chain's CDR3 is CASSLGGTGPTEAFF. CDR3 sequence (DNA): TGTGCCAGCAGCTTAGGGGGGACAGGACCCACTGAAGCTTTCTTT.

J is TRBJ2-3 and V is TRBV14; 9 positions match TRBD2. V lost 0 bases, J lost 4 bases, and 8 bases stayed unmatched. The CDR3 consists of 17 residues. Germline-derived CDR1 and CDR2 are SGHDN and FVKESK. As DNA, the CDR3 is TGTGCCAGCAGCCAAGATAGCGCGGGGGGGCTCTCAGATACGCAGTATTTT. Translating it yields CASSQDSAGGLSDTQYF. The full variable domain, with the rest looked up from reference TRBV14 and TRBJ2-3, is EAGVTQFPSHSVIEKGQTVTLRCDPISGHDNLYWYRRVMGKEIKFLLHFVKESKQDESGMPNNRFLAERTGGTYSTLKVQPAELEDSGVYFCASSQDSAGGLSDTQYFGPGTRLTVL.

The sample holds one count of this clone. The V and J genes are TRBV5-1 and TRBJ1-1; 10 nucleotides line up with TRBD1. The V gene end was trimmed by 4 bases and the J gene end by 3 bases; junction bases not matched to a gene: 3. CDR3 length equals 14 residues. Germline V gives CDR1 SGHRS, CDR2 YFSETQ. The CDR3 DNA reads TGCGCCAGCAGCCGGACAGGGGGGTACACTGAAGCTTTCTTT. Protein: CASSRTGGYTEAFF. The variable domain in full, completed from reference TRBV5-1 and TRBJ1-1, reads KAGVTQTPRYLIKTRGQQVTLSCSPISGHRSVSWYQQTPGQGLQFLFEYFSETQRNKGNFPGRFSGRQFSNSRSEMNVSTLELGDSALYLCASSRTGGYTEAFFGQGTRLTVV.

The CDR3 sequence: CASKLWAPTVSTDTQYF. The CDR3 nucleotides are TGTGCCAGCAAGCTTTGGGCTCCGACAGTCAGCACAGATACGCAGTATTTT. The J gene is TRBJ2-3, the V gene TRBV2, with a possible D match to TRBD1 (5 bases). Trimming cost V 7 bases and J 0 bases, with 20 bases left between them. This CDR3 comprises 17 residues. Germline V lookup: CDR1 SNHLY, CDR2 FYNNEI. The whole variable domain, remainder taken from reference TRBV2 and TRBJ2-3, is EPEVTQTPSHQVTQMGQEVILRCVPISNHLYFYWYRQILGQKVEFLVSFYNNEISEKSEIFDDQFSVERPDGSNFTLKIRSTKLEDSAMYFCASKLWAPTVSTDTQYFGPGTRLTVL.

The chain couples TRBV5-1 to TRBJ2-7; TRBD2 might be the D (6 bases). The germline CDR1 and CDR2 sequences are SGHRS and YFSETQ. The CDR3 contains 15 residues. V lost 0 bases and J lost 2, with 12 bases in between. The CDR3 DNA sequence: TGCGCCAGCAGCTTGGCCGGGGGACCCGCCTACGAGCAGTACTTC. As protein: CASSLAGGPAYEQYF.

The chain carries TRBV11-2 and TRBJ2-2; 10 nucleotides line up with TRBD1. Germline V gene data show CDR1 as SGHAT and CDR2 as FQNNGV. The CDR3 sequence is 15 residues long. V was clipped by 3 bases and J by 4 bases; unmatched bases: 2. DNA for the CDR3: TGTGCCAGCAGCTTCCGGGACAGGGGCACCGGGGAGCTGTTTTTT. Protein: CASSFRDRGTGELFF. Full variable domain (remainder filled in from reference TRBV11-2 and TRBJ2-2): EAGVAQSPRYKIIEKRQSVAFWCNPISGHATLYWYQQILGQGPKLLIQFQNNGVVDDSQLPKDRFSAERLKGVDSTLKIQPAKLEDSAVYLCASSFRDRGTGELFFGEGSRLTVL.

This clone appeared a single time. The chain uses TRBV18 and TRBJ2-1; D not certain. The germline CDR1 and CDR2 sequences are KGHSH and LQKENI. Trimming left V 0 bases short and J 8 bases short, with 14 bases between. This CDR3 has 15 amino acids. In nucleotides, the CDR3 is TGTGCCAGCTCACCACCGCCGCCAAGAGGCGATGAGCAGTTCTTC. This codes for CASSPPPPRGDEQFF.

This chain uses TRBV15 with TRBJ2-7; 14 nucleotides match TRBD2. J was trimmed by 0 bases and V by 1 base; bases with no gene match: 8. There are 19 residues in the CDR3. Per the germline V gene, CDR1 is LNHNV and CDR2 is YYDKDF (reference sequence). CDR3 sequence reads: CATSRGGLAGGLYSYEQYF. The CDR3 DNA sequence: TGTGCCACCAGCAGAGGTGGACTAGCGGGGGGCCTGTACTCCTACGAGCAGTACTTC.

This clone was recorded a few times. Written as DNA, the CDR3 is TGCAGTGCTAGAGAAAGGAGCGATGACACCTTC. Amino acids: CSARERSDDTF. The chain employs TRBV20-1 and TRBJ1-2, with D unclear. Trimming removed 0 bases from V and 12 bases from J, with 11 bases in between. CDR1 DFQATT and CDR2 SNEGSKA come from the germline V gene (reference sequence). This CDR3 has 11 residues.

This chain joins TRBV2 and TRBJ2-3, with D possibly matching TRBD2 (5 bases). CDR3 length: 10 residues. V was shortened by 4 bases and J by 10 bases, with 6 bases between the two germline ends. The germline V gene encodes CDR1 SNHLY and CDR2 FYNNEI. The CDR3 loop reads CASSVGAQYF. As DNA, the CDR3 is TGTGCCAGCAGTGTCGGGGCGCAGTATTTT.